One sample yielded the 22 T cell receptor beta chains listed below, sequenced in a study of blood T cell repertoires in COVID-19. Profiling relied on immunoSEQ multiplex PCR, and the TCRdb table lists in-frame clones only, not all of them. The sample carries 40,000 or so clones, around nine tenths recorded once. Sequencing input: peripheral blood. These receptors came from a human donor in a cohort sampled during active COVID-19.

The chain recombines TRBV19 with TRBJ1-2; D gene unclear. The V gene's germline CDR1 is LNHDA and CDR2 SQIVND (reference sequence). The CDR3 length is 13 residues. V lost 9 bases, J lost 8 bases, and 19 bases lay in between. Written as DNA, the CDR3 is TGTGCCAGCCTAACCGGGAGCGTGGGAGGCTACACCTTC. Protein sequence: CASLTGSVGGYTF.

The chain combines TRBV9 with TRBJ1-2, with 10 bases lining up with TRBD1. Germline V CDR1 and CDR2: SGDLS, YYNGEE. This CDR3 has 17 amino acids. V lost 4 bases and J lost 2; bases outside the gene matches: 11. DNA for the CDR3: TGTGCCAGCAGCATTGACGGGACAGGGGTAGCAAACTATGGCTACACCTTC. Its protein is CASSIDGTGVANYGYTF.

The gene calls are TRBV6-2 or TRBV6-3 and TRBJ1-3; 8 bases are shared with TRBD1. This CDR3 spans 16 amino acids. V gave up 6 bases and J gave up 1 base; unmatched junction bases: 8. CDR1 and CDR2 (germline): MNHEY, SVGEGT. CDR3 loop: CASSQRDRHSGNTIYF. The DNA for the CDR3 is TGTGCCAGCAGCCAACGGGACAGGCATTCTGGAAACACCATATATTTT.

V and J are TRBV12-5 and TRBJ2-2; 10 nucleotides line up with TRBD2. The V gene's germline CDR1 is LGHNT and CDR2 FRNRAP. The CDR3 covers 16 residues. Unmatched junction bases numbered 8, after V lost 4 bases and J lost 6 bases. CDR3 nucleotides: TGTGCTAGTGGTTCCAGAGCGGGGGGGCTCGCCGGGGAGCTGTTTTTT. Translated: CASGSRAGGLAGELFF. Full variable domain (outside the CDR3, taken from reference TRBV12-5 and TRBJ2-2): DARVTQTPRHKVTEMGQEVTMRCQPILGHNTVFWYRQTMMQGLELLAYFRNRAPLDDSGMPKDRFSAEMPDATLATLKIQPSEPRDSAVYFCASGSRAGGLAGELFFGEGSRLTVL.

The rearrangement links TRBV5-5 to TRBJ1-5; the match to TRBD1 covers 9 bases. This CDR3 is built from 16 residues. Unmatched junction bases numbered 11, after V lost 5 bases and J lost 5 bases. The germline CDR1 and CDR2 sequences are SGHKS and YYEKEE (reference sequence). CDR3 loop: CASSSQPGQGDQPQHF. The CDR3 nucleotides read TGTGCCAGCAGTTCACAACCGGGACAGGGTGATCAGCCCCAGCATTTT.

The chain links TRBV7-2 to TRBJ1-2, with TRBD1 as a possible D gene (5 bases). In germline, CDR1 is SGHTA, CDR2 FQGNSA. The CDR3 extends over 13 amino acids. V gave up 7 bases and J gave up 5 bases, with 14 bases separating them. CDR3 in DNA: TGTGCCAGCAACCCCGGAGGGGTTTATGGCTACACCTTC. Residues: CASNPGGVYGYTF.

The rearrangement joins TRBV7-3 to TRBJ2-1; 8 bases line up with TRBD1. The CDR3 extends over 16 amino acids. Germline CDR1 SGHTA, CDR2 FQGTGA. The V segment lost 3 bases and the J segment 1 base; nucleotides outside the gene matches: 5. This CDR3 is CASSLDRAVSYNEQFF. The CDR3 coding sequence is TGTGCCAGCAGCTTGGACAGGGCCGTATCCTACAATGAGCAGTTCTTC.

The V and J genes are TRBV30 and TRBJ2-7; TRBD1 aligns across 8 bases. Germline V gives CDR1 GTSNPN, CDR2 SVGIG (reference sequence). With 4 bases clipped from V and 6 bases from J, the junction kept 8 bases outside the gene matches. CDR3 length: 13 amino acids. This CDR3 is CAWNLDRAGEQYF. The CDR3, as DNA: TGTGCCTGGAACTTGGACAGGGCTGGCGAGCAGTACTTC. The variable domain in full, with the rest retrieved from reference TRBV30 and TRBJ2-7, is SQTIHQWPATLVQPVGSPLSLECTVEGTSNPNLYWYRQAAGRGLQLLFYSVGIGQISSEVPQNLSASRPQDRQFILSSKKLLLSDSGFYLCAWNLDRAGEQYFGPGTRLTVT.

This chain uses TRBV24-1 with TRBJ2-1, with D maybe TRBD2 (6 bases). CDR3 length: 14 amino acids. Germline V lookup: CDR1 KGHDR, CDR2 SFDVKD. V gave up 5 bases and J gave up 5 bases, with 12 bases separating them. In nucleotides, the CDR3 is TGTGCCACCAGTGGTTTTTCGGGGGACAATGAGCAGTTCTTC. Its protein is CATSGFSGDNEQFF.

J is TRBJ2-3 and V is TRBV9, with TRBD1 matching over 9 bases. The junction had 10 bases not matched to a gene; V was cut back by 3 bases and J by 5 bases. Germline-derived CDR1 and CDR2 are SGDLS and YYNGEE. This CDR3 is 16 amino acids long. This CDR3 reads CASSAGLLTGGDTQYF. The CDR3, as DNA: TGTGCCAGCAGCGCCGGACTGTTGACAGGGGGAGATACGCAGTATTTT.

The rearrangement joins TRBV5-1 to TRBJ2-3; TRBD2 might be the D (5 bases). This CDR3 has 15 amino acids. The germline V gene encodes CDR1 SGHRS and CDR2 YFSETQ. The germline V and J ends were trimmed by 4 bases and 1 base, with 13 bases remaining between them. The CDR3 loop reads CASSTAAGRTDTQYF. In nucleotides, the CDR3 is TGCGCCAGCAGCACTGCCGCGGGCCGCACAGATACGCAGTATTTT.

This clone was observed once. The chain links TRBV23-1 to TRBJ1-1, with 12 bases fitting TRBD1. TRBV23-1 is marked as an open reading frame, function uncertain. V lost 0 bases and J lost 3; bases outside the gene matches: 8. This CDR3 contains 18 residues. In nucleotides, the CDR3 is TGCGCCAGCAGTCAATCTCTTTGGGACAGGGGGCGCGACACTGAAGCTTTCTTT. Translation gives CASSQSLWDRGRDTEAFF.

In its sample, this clone was seen once. The V gene is TRBV7-8, the J gene TRBJ2-3, with D perhaps matching TRBD1 (5 bases). V lost 4 bases and J 4 bases, leaving 12 bases between the germline ends. This CDR3 spans 14 amino acids. The germline V gene encodes CDR1 SGHVS and CDR2 FQNEAQ. For the CDR3, the DNA is TGTGCCAGCAGCTCCTTAAAGGGGCCAGATACGCAGTATTTT. Its protein product is CASSSLKGPDTQYF.

The chain has TRBV5-1 and TRBJ2-3; TRBD2 aligns across 9 bases. Germline lookup yields CDR1 SGHRS and CDR2 YFSETQ. This CDR3 has 16 residues. The V gene end was trimmed by 5 bases and the J gene end by 2 bases; junction bases not matched to a gene: 9. For the CDR3, the DNA is TGCGCCAGCAGGCGGATAGCGGGGGCGATCACAGATACGCAGTATTTT. Translation gives CASRRIAGAITDTQYF.

The genes are TRBV6-2 or TRBV6-3 and TRBJ1-1, with unresolved D. The CDR3 contains 13 residues. Germline values: CDR1 MNHEY, CDR2 SVGEGT. Between the trimmed V and J ends, which lost 2 bases and 11 bases, there was a span of 15 bases. This CDR3 reads CASSYTGPTGAFF. CDR3 nucleotides: TGTGCCAGCAGTTACACCGGGCCCACGGGGGCTTTCTTT.

This chain joins TRBV3-1 (or the pseudogene TRBV3-2) and TRBJ1-2, with a possible D match to TRBD1 (5 bases). V lost 4 bases and J 7 bases, leaving 19 bases between the germline ends. The germline V gene has CDR1 LGHDT and CDR2 YNNKEL (reference sequence). The CDR3 loop spans 15 amino acids. As DNA, the CDR3 is TGTGCCAGCAGCCTAGGGGTACAGAGGGAGGTTGGCTACACCTTC. Translation gives CASSLGVQREVGYTF.

The chain recombines TRBV6-2 or TRBV6-3 with TRBJ2-7; D gene ambiguous. The CDR3 has 12 residues. Germline V lookup: CDR1 MNHEY, CDR2 SVGEGT. Trimming shortened V by 3 bases and J by 4 bases, and 7 bases separated the two germline ends. The CDR3 DNA reads as TGTGCCAGCAGTTATCCTCGGTACGAGCAGTACTTC. It specifies CASSYPRYEQYF.

This clone was found once. The rearrangement links TRBV30 to TRBJ1-1; 7 bases line up with TRBD1. The CDR3 spans 14 residues. V dropped 3 bases and J dropped 7; count of bases not matched to a gene: 11. Germline V lookup: CDR1 GTSNPN, CDR2 SVGIG (reference sequence). The CDR3 region is CAWRLQTPGGEAFF. In DNA form, the CDR3 reads TGTGCCTGGAGGCTACAGACTCCAGGGGGTGAAGCTTTCTTT.

This chain joins TRBV6-6 and TRBJ1-1; 7 bases are shared with TRBD1. This CDR3 has 17 amino acids. Germline assignment: CDR1 MNHNY and CDR2 SVGAGI (reference sequence). V was clipped by 5 bases and J by 5 bases; unmatched bases: 17. The CDR3 loop is CASSPQGVGGSGTEAFF. CDR3 DNA: TGTGCCAGCAGTCCCCAGGGGGTAGGGGGGTCGGGGACTGAAGCTTTCTTT.

The chain recombines TRBV4-3 with TRBJ2-3, with D perhaps matching TRBD2 (6 bases). The CDR3 totals 14 residues. With 5 bases removed from V and 4 bases from J, the gap between germline ends came to 13 bases. The germline gives CDR1 LGHNA, CDR2 YSLEER. DNA for the CDR3: TGCGCCAGCAGCGCTCGGGGAGGATCAGATACGCAGTATTTT. This gives the protein CASSARGGSDTQYF.

The rearrangement links TRBV10-3 to TRBJ2-1; TRBD1 agrees at 7 bases. The CDR3 spans 22 residues. V trimming: 4 bases; J trimming: 1 base; junction bases outside the gene matches: 25. Per germline, CDR1 ENHRY and CDR2 SYGVKD. The CDR3 region has the DNA TGTGCCATCAGTGGCCCCCAGACAGGGTGGTCGGCGGGTGGGTTTTCCTACAATGAGCAGTTCTTC. The encoded protein is CAISGPQTGWSAGGFSYNEQFF.

This clone came up once. The chain couples TRBV4-3 to TRBJ1-1, with 7 bases that match TRBD1. J gave up 4 bases and V 2 bases, and 10 bases lay outside the gene matches. Per germline, CDR1 LGHNA and CDR2 YSLEER. The CDR3 has 16 residues. CDR3 region: CASSQSLDRVSTEAFF. The CDR3 DNA sequence: TGCGCCAGCAGCCAATCATTAGACAGGGTAAGCACTGAAGCTTTCTTT.